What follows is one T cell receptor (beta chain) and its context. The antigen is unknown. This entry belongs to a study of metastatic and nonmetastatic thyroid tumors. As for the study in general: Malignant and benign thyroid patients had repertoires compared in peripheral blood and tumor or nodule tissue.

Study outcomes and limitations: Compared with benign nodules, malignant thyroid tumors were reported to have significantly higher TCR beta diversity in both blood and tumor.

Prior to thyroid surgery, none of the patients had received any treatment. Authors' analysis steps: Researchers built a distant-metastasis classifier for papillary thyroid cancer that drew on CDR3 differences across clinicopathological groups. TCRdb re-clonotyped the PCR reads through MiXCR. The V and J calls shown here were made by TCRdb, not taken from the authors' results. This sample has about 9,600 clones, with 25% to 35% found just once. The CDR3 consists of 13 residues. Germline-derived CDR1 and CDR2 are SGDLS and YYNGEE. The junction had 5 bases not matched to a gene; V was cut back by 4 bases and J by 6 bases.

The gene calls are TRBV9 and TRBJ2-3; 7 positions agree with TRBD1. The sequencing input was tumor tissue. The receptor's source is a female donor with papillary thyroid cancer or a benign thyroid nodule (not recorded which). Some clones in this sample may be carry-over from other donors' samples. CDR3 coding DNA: TGTGCCAGCAGCCCTCGACAGGGCGATACGCAGTATTTT. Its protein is CASSPRQGDTQYF. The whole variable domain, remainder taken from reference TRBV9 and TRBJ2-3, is DSGVTQTPKHLITATGQRVTLRCSPRSGDLSVYWYQQSLDQGLQFLIQYYNGEERAKGNILERFSAQQFPDLHSELNLSSLELGDSALYFCASSPRQGDTQYFGPGTRLTVL.